The 20 T cell receptor beta chains below were found in one sample sequenced in a study of tumor-infiltrating lymphocytes in primary liver carcinoma. Germline DNA was extracted alongside blood RNA, which was obtained from unsorted whole blood. Researchers generated TCR beta cDNA from around 510 ng of total RNA, relying on a constant-region primer. Slightly modified ARM-PCR with three nested multiplex PCR rounds yielded TCR beta libraries. With TRBV1-TRBV30 forward primers and a C-beta reverse primer, the first two PCR rounds were run for around 11 cycles each. TCRdb re-derived calls from the multiplex PCR reads in MiXCR, one entry per CDR3 protein. The sample holds over 250,000 distinct CDR3 sequences, roughly 60% seen once. Sample: peripheral blood. These receptors were collected from a woman between 25 and 40 years old with primary liver carcinoma and hepatitis B virus infection.

The rearrangement uses TRBV4-2 and TRBJ2-7; 7 positions match TRBD2. V lost 0 bases, J lost 4 bases, and 18 bases stayed unmatched. CDR3 length: 19 amino acids. Germline CDR1 reads LGHNA; CDR2 reads YNFKEQ. The CDR3 sequence: CASSQDLRKWEGSRYEQYF. CDR3 in DNA: TGTGCCAGCAGCCAAGATCTGAGGAAGTGGGAGGGTAGTCGGTACGAGCAGTACTTC.

The CDR3 sequence is CASSFGPSSNSYEQYF. DNA for the CDR3: TGTGCCAGCAGTTTCGGTCCTAGCAGTAACTCCTACGAGCAGTACTTC. The rearrangement links TRBV12-3 or TRBV12-4 to TRBJ2-7, with TRBD2 as a possible D gene (5 bases). CDR3 length: 16 amino acids. V was shortened by 3 bases and J by 0 bases, with 15 bases between the two germline ends.

The chain employs TRBV4-1 and TRBJ1-1, with D perhaps matching TRBD1 (5 bases). Germline CDR1 MGHRA, CDR2 YSYEKL. The CDR3 covers 15 residues. Between the trimmed V and J ends, which lost 1 base and 4 bases, there was a span of 13 bases. The DNA for the CDR3 is TGCGCCAGCAGCCAAGCGGACATGGTCTTCACTGAAGCTTTCTTT. This translates into CASSQADMVFTEAFF.

This clonotype was counted a single time. A single base separates this from a much larger clone, so it may be a read error. The chain links TRBV28 to TRBJ2-1; tentative D call: TRBD2 (6 bases). Germline V gives CDR1 MDHEN, CDR2 SYDVKM. The CDR3 has 15 amino acids. Trimming shortened V by 7 bases and J by 11 bases, and 24 bases separated the two germline ends. The CDR3 is CASTRAGYVGYKQFF. For the CDR3, the DNA is TGTGCCAGCACCCGAGCGGGCTACGTTGGGTATAAGCAGTTCTTC.

As for this clonotype: Just one base apart from a much larger clone, this may be a read error. The V call is TRBV6-5, the J call TRBJ2-7, with D perhaps assigned TRBD1 or TRBD2 (5 bases each). The V gene's germline CDR1 is MNHEY and CDR2 SVGAGI. The CDR3 extends over 13 amino acids. CDR3 region: CTSSYSWGNEQYF. CDR3 nucleotides: TGTACCAGCAGTTACTCCTGGGGGAACGAGCAGTACTTC.

The CDR3 DNA is TGTGCCAGCAGCCTCGGGGGGGGGGTTGGTCAGCCCCAGCATTTT. Translated: CASSLGGGVGQPQHF. The chain is built from TRBV6-5 and TRBJ1-5; D is possibly TRBD1 (5 bases). This CDR3 has 15 amino acids. Germline V gives CDR1 MNHEY, CDR2 SVGAGI. Trimming removed 6 bases at V and 6 bases at J, with 18 bases between.

Notes on this clonotype: Since a much larger clone is just one base distant, this may be a read error. This chain connects TRBV14 to TRBJ1-1; TRBD1 is a possible D gene (5 bases). Germline V gene sequence: CDR1 SGHDN, CDR2 FVKESK. This CDR3 region has 13 residues. CDR3 DNA sequence: TGTGCCAGCAGCCGGGACCCGAACGCTGAAGCTTTCTTT. Residues: CASSRDPNAEAFF.

Concerning this clonotype: It may be a read error: a sequence one base away is much more abundant. The chain combines TRBV29-1 with TRBJ2-3; D is uncertain. The V and J ends lost 8 bases and 4 bases respectively, with 13 bases between them. This CDR3 has 12 residues. Per the germline V gene, CDR1 is SQVTM and CDR2 is ANQGSEA. The CDR3 DNA reads TGCAGCATGATTAGTGTGGCAGATACGCAGTATTTT. Its protein product is CSMISVADTQYF.

This clonotype was recorded many times. The V and J genes are TRBV11-3 and TRBJ1-2, with TRBD1 matching 8 bases. With 5 bases clipped from V and 6 bases from J, the junction kept 5 bases outside the gene matches. In germline, CDR1 is SGHNT, CDR2 YENEEA. CDR3 length: 13 residues. CDR3 amino acids: CASSPDRDHGYTF. CDR3 nucleotides: TGTGCCAGCAGCCCGGACAGGGATCATGGCTACACCTTC. The variable domain in full, completed from reference TRBV11-3 and TRBJ1-2, reads EAGVVQSPRYKIIEKKQPVAFWCNPISGHNTLYWYLQNLGQGPELLIRYENEEAVDDSQLPKDRFSAERLKGVDSTLKIQPAELGDSAVYLCASSPDRDHGYTFGSGTRLTVV.

This sequence joins TRBV6-6 and TRBJ1-5, with D perhaps matching TRBD1 (5 bases). V shed 10 bases and J shed 0 bases, with 13 bases lying between them. CDR1 MNHNY and CDR2 SVGAGI come from the germline V gene (reference sequence). This CDR3 is built from 14 residues. CDR3 sequence reads: CATRGASSNQPQHF. As DNA, the CDR3 is TGTGCCACCCGTGGGGCCTCTAGCAATCAGCCCCAGCATTTT.

This sequence joins TRBV12-3 or TRBV12-4 and TRBJ1-5, with TRBD1 as a possible D gene (5 bases). The CDR3 extends over 14 amino acids. Between the trimmed V and J ends, which lost 3 bases and 9 bases, there was a span of 15 bases. The CDR3 coding sequence is TGTGCCAGCAGTTTCTCCTCGTCGGGGGGGCCCCAGCATTTT. This encodes CASSFSSSGGPQHF.

CDR3 sequence (DNA): TGTGCCAGCAGTCGTCCATACACCACTGACAATGAGCAGTTCTTC. Translation gives CASSRPYTTDNEQFF. The V gene is TRBV28, the J gene TRBJ2-1; D uncertain. Trimming removed 5 bases from V and 5 bases from J, with 16 bases in between. The CDR3 extends over 15 amino acids. CDR1 and CDR2 from the germline V gene are MDHEN and SYDVKM. Together with reference TRBV28 and TRBJ2-1, the CDR3 gives the full variable domain: DVKVTQSSRYLVKRTGEKVFLECVQDMDHENMFWYRQDPGLGLRLIYFSYDVKMKEKGDIPEGYSVSREKKERFSLILESASTNQTSMYLCASSRPYTTDNEQFFGPGTRLTVL.

Of note for this clonotype: A much bigger clone sits one base away, suggesting this may be a read error. This chain uses TRBV12-3 or TRBV12-4 with TRBJ2-1, with unresolved D. V lost 8 bases and J 7 bases, leaving 15 bases between the germline ends. The CDR3 has 13 residues. The CDR3 here is CASGSGRFNEQFF. CDR3 nucleotides: TGTGCCAGCGGCTCGGGTCGGTTTAATGAGCAGTTCTTC.

This clonotype was found once. This may be a read error, as it is one base from a much larger clone. For the CDR3, the DNA is TGCGCCAGCAGCCTACGGGCGGGACTAGCGGGAAAGTCGAATGAGCAGTCCTTC. Protein: CASSLRAGLAGKSNEQSF. The V gene is TRBV4-3, the J gene TRBJ2-1; 13 bases line up with TRBD2. CDR1 is LGHNA and CDR2 is YSLEER in the germline V gene. CDR3 size: 18 residues.

About this clonotype itself: As the CDR3 is not closed by the conserved phenylalanine or tryptophan, this likely results from a read error. The V gene is TRBV5-5, the J gene TRBJ2-5, with D perhaps TRBD1 (7 bases). The germline V gene encodes CDR1 SGHKS and CDR2 YYEKEE (reference sequence). The CDR3 extends over 17 amino acids. The CDR3 nucleotides are TGTGCCAGCAGCTCCCGAGACAGGGTTTGGCGGGAAGAGGCCCAGTACTAC. Translating it yields CASSSRDRVWREEAQYY.

On this clonotype itself: At one end, the junction sequence differs from germline, possibly due to a read error. This chain joins TRBV6-5 and TRBJ2-7; tentative D call: TRBD2 (7 bases). The germline V gene has CDR1 MNHEY and CDR2 SVGAGI. This CDR3 region has 15 residues. CDR3 DNA sequence: TGTGCCAGCACTTGGAAACAGGGAGGGTTCTACGAGCAGAACTTC. Translating gives CASTWKQGGFYEQNF.

On this clonotype itself: Relative to the germline gene, one junction end is altered; a read error may explain this. The rearrangement links TRBV5-5 to TRBJ1-6, with a weak D call TRBD1 (6 bases). Germline V gene sequence: CDR1 SGHKS, CDR2 YYEKEE (reference sequence). The CDR3 runs to 15 residues. CDR3: CTSSPVWDNTSPLHF. Written as DNA, the CDR3 is TGTACCAGCAGCCCGGTCTGGGACAATACTTCACCCCTCCACTTT.

This clonotype was counted ten times or more. This sequence joins TRBV6-5 and TRBJ1-1; D is perhaps TRBD1 (5 bases). The V gene lost 5 bases and the J gene lost 6 bases, with 13 bases spanning the gap. CDR1 MNHEY and CDR2 SVGAGI come from the germline V gene. The CDR3 has 13 residues. CDR3 bases: TGTGCCAGCAGTCCCCGGGGCAGGGCTGAAGCTTTCTTT. It translates to CASSPRGRAEAFF.

Details on this clonotype: This may come from a read error, since a much larger clone is one base off. The chain couples TRBV6-5 to TRBJ2-7; D might be TRBD1 or TRBD2, each matching 5 bases. V was cut by 10 bases and J by 8 bases, with 15 bases left in between. The CDR3 is 11 amino acids. Per germline, CDR1 MNHEY and CDR2 SVGAGI. The CDR3 sequence is CATGEGRKQYF. The CDR3, as DNA: TGTGCCACCGGTGAGGGGAGAAAGCAGTACTTC.

As concerns this clonotype: One junction end does not reproduce the germline sequence, and a read error may be involved. CDR3 region: CASSGSEARNIGELFF. CDR3 in DNA: TGCGCCAGCAGCGGCAGCGAGGCCCGCAACATCGGGGAGCTGTTTTTT. The chain is built from TRBV5-1 and TRBJ2-2; D not certain. CDR1 and CDR2 (germline): SGHRS, YFSETQ. The CDR3 contains 16 residues.